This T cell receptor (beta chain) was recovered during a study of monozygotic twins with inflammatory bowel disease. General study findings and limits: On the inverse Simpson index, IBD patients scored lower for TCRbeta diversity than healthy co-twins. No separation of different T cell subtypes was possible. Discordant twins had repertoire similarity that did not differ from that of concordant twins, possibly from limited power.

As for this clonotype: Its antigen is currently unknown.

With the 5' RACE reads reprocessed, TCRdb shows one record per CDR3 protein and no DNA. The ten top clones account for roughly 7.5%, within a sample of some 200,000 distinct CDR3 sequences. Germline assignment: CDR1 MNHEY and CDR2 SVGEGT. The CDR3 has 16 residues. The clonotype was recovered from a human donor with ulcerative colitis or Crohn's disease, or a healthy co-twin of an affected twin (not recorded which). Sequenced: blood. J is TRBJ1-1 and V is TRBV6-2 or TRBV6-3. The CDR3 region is CASSYPSGHGNTEAFF.